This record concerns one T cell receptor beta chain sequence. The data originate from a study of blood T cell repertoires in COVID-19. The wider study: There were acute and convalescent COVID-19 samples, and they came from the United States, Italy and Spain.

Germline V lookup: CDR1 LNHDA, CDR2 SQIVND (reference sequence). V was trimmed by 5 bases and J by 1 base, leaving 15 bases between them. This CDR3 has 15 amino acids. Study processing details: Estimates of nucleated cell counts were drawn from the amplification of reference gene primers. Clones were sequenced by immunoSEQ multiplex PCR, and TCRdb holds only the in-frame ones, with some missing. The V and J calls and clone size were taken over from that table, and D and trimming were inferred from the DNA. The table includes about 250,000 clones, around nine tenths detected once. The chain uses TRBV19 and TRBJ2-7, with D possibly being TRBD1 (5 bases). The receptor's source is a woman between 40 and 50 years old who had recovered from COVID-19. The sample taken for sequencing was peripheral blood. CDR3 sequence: CASSLQGLGSYEQYF. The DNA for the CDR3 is TGTGCCAGTAGTCTCCAGGGCCTGGGGTCCTACGAGCAGTACTTC.